The rows below give T cell receptor beta chains drawn from one sample of a study of OX40 agonist ivuxolimab in advanced cancers. Produced via immunoSEQ multiplex PCR; TCRdb's table is partial and in-frame only. The repertoire consists of 65,000 to 95,000 clones, with around 88% occurring once and the leading ten covering about 0.76%. Specimen: CD4+ or CD8+ T cells sorted from blood, collected in a trial of the OX40 agonist ivuxolimab. Source of these receptors: an adult with an advanced solid tumor such as melanoma, head and neck, liver or kidney cancer. Each CDR3 is given with its conserved first and last residue. D genes are given only for firm matches. Rows may omit the clone size; those that give it use once, few, many or a size class.

abundance | j_gene | v_gene | d_gene | CDR3nt | CDR3aa
- | TRBJ1-1 | TRBV4-2 | - | TGTGCCAGCAGCCAAGAAGGGTTCTCAGCTTTCTTT | CASSQEGFSAFF
once | TRBJ2-5 | TRBV15 | - | TGTGCCACCAGCAGAGACACCCAAAGAAGGGGGGAGACCCAGTACTTC | CATSRDTQRRGETQYF
- | TRBJ1-2 | TRBV6-6 | - | TGTGCCAGCACCCCGCGGGGGACTGGCTACACCTTC | CASTPRGTGYTF
- | TRBJ2-3 | TRBV4-3 | TRBD2 | TGCGCCAGCAGCCAAGAGACGGCGGGAGCTCTTGAAGATACGCAGTATTTT | CASSQETAGALEDTQYF
- | TRBJ2-5 | TRBV9 | - | TGTGCCAGCAGCGCGGGACCCGTTTTTGGAGAGACCCAGTACTTC | CASSAGPVFGETQYF
- | TRBJ2-1 | TRBV10-1 | - | TGCGCCAGCAGTGAGCGAGGGGAATCTTACAATGAGCAGTTCTTC | CASSERGESYNEQFF
- | TRBJ2-2 | TRBV5-1 | TRBD1 | TGCGCCAGCAGTCCCGGGACAGGGGAAGGGGAGCTGTTTTTT | CASSPGTGEGELFF
- | TRBJ2-3 | TRBV20-1 | - | TGCAGTGCTAGGGCTTTAGATACGCAGTATTTT | CSARALDTQYF
- | TRBJ2-2 | TRBV6-1 | - | TGTGCCAGCAGGCCCCCGGGACGGAACACCGGGGAGCTGTTTTTT | CASRPPGRNTGELFF
- | TRBJ2-5 | TRBV6-6 | - | TGTGCCAGCAGAGCCGCCCGGGGCTCACAAGAGACCCAGTACTTC | CASRAARGSQETQYF
- | TRBJ1-4 | TRBV7-9 | - | TGTGCCAGCAGCTTAGACGTTGAAAAACTGTTTTTT | CASSLDVEKLFF
few | TRBJ2-6 | TRBV28 | - | TGTGCCAGCAGTTACGCATGGCAATTCGGGGCCAACGTCCTGACTTTC | CASSYAWQFGANVLTF
once | TRBJ2-7 | TRBV28 | - | TGTGCCAGCAGTACACCAACCGAGCAGTACTTC | CASSTPTEQYF
- | TRBJ2-1 | TRBV27 | TRBD2 | TGTGCCAGCAGTTTAGGCGGGGGGGACAATGAGCAGTTCTTC | CASSLGGGDNEQFF